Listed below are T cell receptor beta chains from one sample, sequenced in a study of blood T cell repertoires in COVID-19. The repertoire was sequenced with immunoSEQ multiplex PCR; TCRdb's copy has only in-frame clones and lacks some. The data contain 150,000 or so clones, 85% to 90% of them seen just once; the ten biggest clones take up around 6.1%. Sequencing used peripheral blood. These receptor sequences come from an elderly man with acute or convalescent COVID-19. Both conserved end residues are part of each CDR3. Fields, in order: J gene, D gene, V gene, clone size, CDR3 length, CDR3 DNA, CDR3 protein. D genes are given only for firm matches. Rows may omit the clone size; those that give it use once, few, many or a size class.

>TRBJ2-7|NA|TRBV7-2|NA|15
TGTGCCAGCAGCTTACGGGTAGGCCTTTTCTACGAGCAGTACTTC
CASSLRVGLFYEQYF
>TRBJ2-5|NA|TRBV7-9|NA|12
TGTGCCAGCAGCAACAACCAAGAGACCCAGTACTTC
CASSNNQETQYF
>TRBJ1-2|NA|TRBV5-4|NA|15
TGTGCCAGCAGCTTGGAAAGTTCAGGGTACTATGGCTACACCTTC
CASSLESSGYYGYTF
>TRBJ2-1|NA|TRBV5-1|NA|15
TGCGCCAGCAGCTCCAGGGGGAGCGGGCCTAATGAGCAGTTCTTC
CASSSRGSGPNEQFF
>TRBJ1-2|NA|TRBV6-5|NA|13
TGTGCCAGCAGACCTAGTGTGGACTATGGCTACACCTTC
CASRPSVDYGYTF
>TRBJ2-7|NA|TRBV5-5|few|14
TGTGCCAGCAGCCTGGACGGGTTCAGGGACGAGCAGTACTTC
CASSLDGFRDEQYF
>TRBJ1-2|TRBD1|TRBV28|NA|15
TGTGCCAGCAGTTTCCAAACCAGGGGGAACTATGGCTACACCTTC
CASSFQTRGNYGYTF
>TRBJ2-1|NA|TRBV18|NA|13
TGTGCCAGCTCACCGGTCAGCGGGAATGAGCAGTTCTTC
CASSPVSGNEQFF
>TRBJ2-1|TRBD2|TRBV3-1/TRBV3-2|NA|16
TGTGCCAGCAGCCAAGACCCCAGCGGGAGAGCCAATGAGCAGTTCTTC
CASSQDPSGRANEQFF
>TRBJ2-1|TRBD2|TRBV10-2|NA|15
TGCGCCAGCACCCAAGGGAGCGGGGGGTGGGATGAGCAGTTCTTC
CASTQGSGGWDEQFF
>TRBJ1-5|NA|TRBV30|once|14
TGTGCCTGGGGTAGGACGACGGGGGATCAGCCCCAGCATTTT
CAWGRTTGDQPQHF
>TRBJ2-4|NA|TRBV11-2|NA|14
TGTGCCAGCACCACAGACGGCTCCAAAAACATTCAGTACTTC
CASTTDGSKNIQYF
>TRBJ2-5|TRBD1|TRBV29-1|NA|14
TGCAGCAGCAAACGGGGACAGTCAGAAGAGACCCAGTACTTC
CSSKRGQSEETQYF
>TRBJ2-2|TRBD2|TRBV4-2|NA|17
TGTGCCAGCAGCCAACTGAGCGGGGTCGCGAACACCGGGGAGCTGTTTTTT
CASSQLSGVANTGELFF
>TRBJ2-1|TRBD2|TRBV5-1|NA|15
TGCGCCAGCAGCTTCCTAGCGGGAGCGGCCAATGAGCAGTTCTTC
CASSFLAGAANEQFF
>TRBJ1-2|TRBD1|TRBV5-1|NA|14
TGCGCCAGCAGCCACGGGACAGGGGGAGAGGGCTACACCTTC
CASSHGTGGEGYTF
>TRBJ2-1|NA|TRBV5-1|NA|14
TGCGCCAGCAGCTTGGGCTCGGTGCGCAATGAGCAGTTCTTC
CASSLGSVRNEQFF
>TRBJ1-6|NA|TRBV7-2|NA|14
TGTGCCAGCAGCCAAGACAGCTATAATTCACCCCTCCACTTT
CASSQDSYNSPLHF
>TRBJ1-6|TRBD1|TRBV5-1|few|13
TGCGCCAGCGGGGACAGGGATAATTCACCCCTCCACTTT
CASGDRDNSPLHF
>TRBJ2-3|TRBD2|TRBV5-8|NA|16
TGTGCCAGCAGCTCAGGGACTAGCGGGGGGGCAGATACGCAGTATTTT
CASSSGTSGGADTQYF
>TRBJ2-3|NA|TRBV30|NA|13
TGTGCCTGGTCTCGGGGGATAACAGATACGCAGTATTTT
CAWSRGITDTQYF
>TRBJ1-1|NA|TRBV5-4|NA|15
TGTGCCAGCAGCAGTCAGAGGTCTTGGGACACTGAAGCTTTCTTT
CASSSQRSWDTEAFF
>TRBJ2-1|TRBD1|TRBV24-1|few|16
TGTGCCACCAGTGACAGGACAGGGAGTTCCTACAATGAGCAGTTCTTC
CATSDRTGSSYNEQFF
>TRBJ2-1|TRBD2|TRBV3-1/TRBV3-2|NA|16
TGTGCCAGCAGCCAAAGCGATATACTAGCGGGAGTTGAGCAGTTCTTC
CASSQSDILAGVEQFF
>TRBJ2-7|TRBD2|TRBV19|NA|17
TGTGCCAGCCGTCAACACGGCGCGGGACTAGCGGATTACGAGCAGTACTTC
CASRQHGAGLADYEQYF
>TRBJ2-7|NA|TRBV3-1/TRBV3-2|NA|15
TGTGCCAGCAGCCAAGGAGTCGGGGTGCTAGGCGAGCAGTACTTC
CASSQGVGVLGEQYF
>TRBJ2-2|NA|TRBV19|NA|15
TGTGCCAGTAGTCCCCCCCGAGGGTCTCCCGGGGAGCTGTTTTTT
CASSPPRGSPGELFF
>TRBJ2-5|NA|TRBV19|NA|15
TGTGCCAGTAGTATATGGACAGTATCCGGTGAGACCCAGTACTTC
CASSIWTVSGETQYF
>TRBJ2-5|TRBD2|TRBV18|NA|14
TGTGCCAGCTCGACCACGGAGTACGGGGGGGCCCAGTACTTC
CASSTTEYGGAQYF
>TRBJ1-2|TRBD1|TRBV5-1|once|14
TGCGCCAGCAGCATCGGACAGGGGGGTTCGGGCTACACCTTC
CASSIGQGGSGYTF
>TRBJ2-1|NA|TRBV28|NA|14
TGTGCCAGCATGGCACAGGGTGGAAGGGATGAGCAGTTCTTC
CASMAQGGRDEQFF
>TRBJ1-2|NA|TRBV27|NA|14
TGTGCCAGCAGTTTAACGGGGGGGAGAAATGGCTACACCTTC
CASSLTGGRNGYTF
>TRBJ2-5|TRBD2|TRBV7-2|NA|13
TGTGCCAGCAGCCTAGGACTAGCCGGCAACCAGTACTTC
CASSLGLAGNQYF
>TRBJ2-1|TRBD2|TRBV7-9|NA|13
TGTGCCAGCACCCTAGCGGGAGGCAATGAGCAGTTCTTC
CASTLAGGNEQFF
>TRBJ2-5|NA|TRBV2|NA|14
TGTGCCAGCAGTGTATTGGCGGGGCTGGAGACCCAGTACTTC
CASSVLAGLETQYF
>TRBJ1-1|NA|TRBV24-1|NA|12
TGTGCCACCAGTGGTCAGGGGACTGAAGCTTTCTTT
CATSGQGTEAFF
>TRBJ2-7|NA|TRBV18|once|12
TGTGCCAGCTCACCACAGACGACAGGGCAGTACTTC
CASSPQTTGQYF
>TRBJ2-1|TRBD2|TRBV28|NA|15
TGTGCCACCACCCCCTCGGGACTAGCAAACAATGAGCAGTTCTTC
CATTPSGLANNEQFF
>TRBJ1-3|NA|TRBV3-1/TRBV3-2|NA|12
TGTGCCAGCAGTCCTTCTGGAAACACCATATATTTT
CASSPSGNTIYF
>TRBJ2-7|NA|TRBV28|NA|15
TGTGCCAGCAGTTTACCCGGGACTGGTGTCTACGAGCAGTACTTC
CASSLPGTGVYEQYF
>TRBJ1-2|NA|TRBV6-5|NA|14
TGTGCCAGCAGAACAGGGTGGGAAGGGGGAGGCTACACCTTC
CASRTGWEGGGYTF
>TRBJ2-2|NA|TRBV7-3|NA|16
TGTGCCAGCAGCTTAACGCCAGCGGGGAACACCGGGGAGCTGTTTTTT
CASSLTPAGNTGELFF
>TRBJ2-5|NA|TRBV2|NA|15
TGTGCCAGCAGTGAAGGCGGAGGGCGCCAAGAGACCCAGTACTTC
CASSEGGGRQETQYF
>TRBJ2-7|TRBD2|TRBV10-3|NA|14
TGTGCCATCAAAACTAGCGGCGGGACCTACGAGCAGTACTTC
CAIKTSGGTYEQYF
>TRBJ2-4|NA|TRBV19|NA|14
TGTGCCAGTAGTATATCCGGGTTTGGAAACATTCAGTACTTC
CASSISGFGNIQYF
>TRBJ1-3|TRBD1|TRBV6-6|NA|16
TGTGCCAGCAGTCTTGGTGGGACAGACTCTGGAAACACCATATATTTT
CASSLGGTDSGNTIYF
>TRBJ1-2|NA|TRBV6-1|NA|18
TGTGCCAGCAGTGAAAGTGTGGCAGGTTCGACCTTAGAGGGTGGCTACACCTTC
CASSESVAGSTLEGGYTF
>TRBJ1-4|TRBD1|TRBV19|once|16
TGTGCCAGTAGTGGGGGACAGGGCGCAACTAATGAAAAACTGTTTTTT
CASSGGQGATNEKLFF
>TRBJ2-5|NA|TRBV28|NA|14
TGTGCCAGCAGGACCCCCGGGGTCCAAGAGACCCAGTACTTC
CASRTPGVQETQYF
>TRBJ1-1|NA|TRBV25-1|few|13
TGTGCCAGCATGATCGGGGGGGTCACTGAAGCTTTCTTT
CASMIGGVTEAFF
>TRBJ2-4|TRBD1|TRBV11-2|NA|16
TGTGCCAGCAACACCCTCAGGGGGCGTTTTCGGAACATTCAGTACTTC
CASNTLRGRFRNIQYF
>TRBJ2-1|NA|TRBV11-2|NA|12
TGTGCCAGCAGCTTAGTCTTCAATGAGCAGTTCTTC
CASSLVFNEQFF
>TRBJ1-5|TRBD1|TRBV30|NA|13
TGTGCCTGGGGACAGGGGGCGCGTCAGCCCCAGCATTTT
CAWGQGARQPQHF
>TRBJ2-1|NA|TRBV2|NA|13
TGTGCCTCCGAGGGCGGAACCTACAATGAGCAGTTCTTC
CASEGGTYNEQFF
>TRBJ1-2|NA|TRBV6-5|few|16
TGTGCCAGCAGTTACTCCCCTACAGGATTTAACTATGGCTACACCTTC
CASSYSPTGFNYGYTF
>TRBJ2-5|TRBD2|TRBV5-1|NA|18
TGCGCCAGCAGCTTTTCTCTGGGCCTAGCGGGGACTCAAGAGACCCAGTACTTC
CASSFSLGLAGTQETQYF
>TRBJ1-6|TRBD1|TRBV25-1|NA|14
TGTGCCAGCAGACCCGGGACAGGGAATTCACCCCTCCACTTT
CASRPGTGNSPLHF
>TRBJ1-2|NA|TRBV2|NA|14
TGTGCCAGCAGTGGGGCAGTCTCTAACTATGGCTACACCTTC
CASSGAVSNYGYTF
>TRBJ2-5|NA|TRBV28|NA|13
TGTGCCAGCAGCCTGAGCGGCCAAGAGACCCAGTACTTC
CASSLSGQETQYF
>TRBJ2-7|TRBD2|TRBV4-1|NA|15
TGCGCCAGCAGCCAGGCGCGCGGGGGGACCTACGAGCAGTACTTC
CASSQARGGTYEQYF